This T cell receptor (beta chain) came from a study of cytomegalovirus exposure and HLA in healthy donors. Findings and limits, study-wide: Researchers counted around 150 TCR beta chains as cytomegalovirus-associated. About 87% or about 30% of the time was how often most TCR beta V segments were productive, according to an earlier analysis.

In the PCR, 60 Vbeta and 13 Jbeta primers were used. This table comes from immunoSEQ multiplex PCR, and its TCRdb copy is limited to in-frame clones, with some not included. The table includes 140,000 to 150,000 clones, approximately 84% detected once. CDR1 SQVTM and CDR2 ANQGSEA come from the germline V gene. The CDR3 contains 14 residues. Trimming stripped 0 bases from V and 7 bases from J, with 16 bases between. With respect to this clone: Its antigen remains unidentified.

Sequencing input: PBMCs. The clonotype originates from a woman in her sixties or seventies in good health and CMV-seropositive. J is TRBJ2-7 and V is TRBV29-1; the D gene is possibly TRBD2 (6 bases). CDR3 amino acids: CSVEEGLYRGEQYF. The DNA for the CDR3 is TGCAGCGTTGAAGAGGGACTCTACCGGGGAGAGCAGTACTTC.